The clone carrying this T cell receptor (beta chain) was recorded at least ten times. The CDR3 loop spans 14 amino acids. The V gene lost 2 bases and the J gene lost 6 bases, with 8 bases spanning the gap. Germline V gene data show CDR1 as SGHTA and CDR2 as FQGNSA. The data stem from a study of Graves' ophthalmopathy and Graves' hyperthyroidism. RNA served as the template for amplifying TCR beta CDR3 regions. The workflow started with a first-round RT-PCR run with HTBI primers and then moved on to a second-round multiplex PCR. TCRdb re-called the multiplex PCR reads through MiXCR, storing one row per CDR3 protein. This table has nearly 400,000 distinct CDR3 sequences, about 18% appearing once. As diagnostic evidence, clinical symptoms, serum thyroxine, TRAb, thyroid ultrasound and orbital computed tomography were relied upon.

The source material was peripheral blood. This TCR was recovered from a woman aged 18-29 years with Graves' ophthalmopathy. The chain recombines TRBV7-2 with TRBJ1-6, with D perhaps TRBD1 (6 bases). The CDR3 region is CASSLLDSNSPLHF. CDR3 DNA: TGTGCCAGCAGCTTATTGGACAGTAATTCACCCCTCCACTTT.